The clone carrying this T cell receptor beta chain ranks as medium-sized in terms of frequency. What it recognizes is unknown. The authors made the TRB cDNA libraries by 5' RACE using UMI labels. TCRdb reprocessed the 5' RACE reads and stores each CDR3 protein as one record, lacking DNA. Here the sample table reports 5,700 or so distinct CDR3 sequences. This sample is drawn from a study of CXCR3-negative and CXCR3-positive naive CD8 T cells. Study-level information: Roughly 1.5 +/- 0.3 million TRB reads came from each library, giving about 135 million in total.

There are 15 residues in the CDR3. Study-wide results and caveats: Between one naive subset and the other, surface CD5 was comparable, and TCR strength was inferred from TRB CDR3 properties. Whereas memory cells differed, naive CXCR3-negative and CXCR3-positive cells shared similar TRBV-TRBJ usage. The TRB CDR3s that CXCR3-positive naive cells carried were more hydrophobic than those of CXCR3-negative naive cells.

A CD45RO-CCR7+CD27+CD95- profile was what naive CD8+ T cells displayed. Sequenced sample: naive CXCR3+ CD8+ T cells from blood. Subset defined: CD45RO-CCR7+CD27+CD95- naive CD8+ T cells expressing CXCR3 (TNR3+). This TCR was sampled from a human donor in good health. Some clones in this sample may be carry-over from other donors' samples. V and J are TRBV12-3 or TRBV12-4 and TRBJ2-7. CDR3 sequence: CASSPQNKNGHEQYF.